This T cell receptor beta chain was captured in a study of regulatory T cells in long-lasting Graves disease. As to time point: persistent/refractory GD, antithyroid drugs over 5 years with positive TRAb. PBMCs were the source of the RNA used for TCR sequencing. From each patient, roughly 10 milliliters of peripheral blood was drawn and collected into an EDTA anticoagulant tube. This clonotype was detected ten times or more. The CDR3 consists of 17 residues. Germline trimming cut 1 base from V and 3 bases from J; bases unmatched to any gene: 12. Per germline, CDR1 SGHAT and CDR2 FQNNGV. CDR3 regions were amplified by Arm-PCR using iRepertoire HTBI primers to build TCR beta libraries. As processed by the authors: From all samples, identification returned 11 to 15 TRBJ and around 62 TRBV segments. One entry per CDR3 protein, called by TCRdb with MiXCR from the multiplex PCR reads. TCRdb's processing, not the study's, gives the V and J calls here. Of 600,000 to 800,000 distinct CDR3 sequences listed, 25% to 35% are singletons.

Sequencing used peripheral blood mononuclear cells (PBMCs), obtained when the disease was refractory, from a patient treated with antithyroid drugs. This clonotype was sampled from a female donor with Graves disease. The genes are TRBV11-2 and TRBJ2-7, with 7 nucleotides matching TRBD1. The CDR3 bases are TGTGCCAGCAGCTTAGCCGCAGTAGGGGACAGAGTCTACGAGCAGTACTTC. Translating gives CASSLAAVGDRVYEQYF.